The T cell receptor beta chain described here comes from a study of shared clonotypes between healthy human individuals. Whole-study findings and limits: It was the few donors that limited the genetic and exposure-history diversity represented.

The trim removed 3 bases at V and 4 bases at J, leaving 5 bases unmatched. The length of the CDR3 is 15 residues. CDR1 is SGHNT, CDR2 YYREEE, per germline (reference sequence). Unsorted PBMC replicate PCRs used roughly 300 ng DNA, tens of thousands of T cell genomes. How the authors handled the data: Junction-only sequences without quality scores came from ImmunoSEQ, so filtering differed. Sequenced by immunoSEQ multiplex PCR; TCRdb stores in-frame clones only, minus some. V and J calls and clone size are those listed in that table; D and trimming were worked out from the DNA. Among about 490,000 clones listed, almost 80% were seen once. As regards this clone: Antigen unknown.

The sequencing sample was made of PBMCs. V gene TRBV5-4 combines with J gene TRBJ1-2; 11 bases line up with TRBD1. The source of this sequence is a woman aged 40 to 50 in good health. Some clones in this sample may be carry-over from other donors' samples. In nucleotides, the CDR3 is TGTGCCAGCAGCTCATGGACAGGGGGCGGCTATGGCTACACCTTC. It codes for CASSSWTGGGYGYTF.